These T cell receptor beta chains were read from a single sample in a study of beta chain features in type 1 diabetes. TCRdb's table, derived via immunoSEQ multiplex PCR, lists solely in-frame clones and lacks some. The repertoire holds about 330,000 clones, with approximately 10% as singletons. Sample: naive CD4+ T cells from blood. These receptors were obtained from a woman aged 30 to 39 in good health. Both conserved end residues are part of each CDR3. The D gene is left open where the match is weak. A clone size is listed for some rows: how often the clone was seen (once, few, many), or a class if it is expanded.

size: NA
D: NA
J: TRBJ2-7
V: TRBV18
CDR3: CASSPLRPVGHPESNYEQYF
DNA: TGTGCCAGCTCACCCTTGCGGCCGGTTGGTCACCCCGAGTCTAACTACGAGCAGTACTTC

size: NA
D: NA
J: TRBJ2-3
V: TRBV28
CDR3: CASQRGDLNTDTQYF
DNA: TGTGCCAGTCAAAGAGGGGACTTAAACACAGATACGCAGTATTTT

size: few
D: NA
J: TRBJ2-7
V: TRBV7-9
CDR3: CASAGGEVYYEQYF
DNA: TGTGCCAGCGCGGGCGGGGAGGTTTACTACGAGCAGTACTTC

size: NA
D: NA
J: TRBJ1-1
V: TRBV25-1
CDR3: CASSDPLNTEAFF
DNA: TGTGCCAGCAGTGACCCCTTGAACACTGAAGCTTTCTTT

size: NA
D: NA
J: TRBJ2-3
V: TRBV7-9
CDR3: CASSLERRVTDTQYF
DNA: TGTGCCAGCAGCTTAGAACGGCGGGTCACAGATACGCAGTATTTT

size: few
D: NA
J: TRBJ2-7
V: TRBV25-1
CDR3: CASSEYGAGPSYEQYF
DNA: TGTGCCAGCAGTGAATATGGGGCGGGACCCTCCTACGAGCAGTACTTC

size: NA
D: NA
J: TRBJ2-5
V: TRBV28
CDR3: CASSLVGGSQETQYF
DNA: TGTGCCAGCAGTTTGGTCGGGGGATCCCAAGAGACCCAGTACTTC

size: NA
D: NA
J: TRBJ2-7
V: TRBV30
CDR3: CAWSMSSYEQYF
DNA: TGTGCCTGGAGTATGAGTTCCTACGAGCAGTACTTC

size: few
D: TRBD2
J: TRBJ2-7
V: TRBV7-2
CDR3: CASSPQRESTYEQYF
DNA: TGTGCCAGCAGCCCGCAGCGGGAGTCAACCTACGAGCAGTACTTC

size: NA
D: NA
J: TRBJ2-1
V: TRBV7-9
CDR3: CASSLANLDNEQFF
DNA: TGTGCCAGCAGCCTGGCGAACCTAGACAATGAGCAGTTCTTC

size: NA
D: TRBD2
J: TRBJ2-3
V: TRBV14
CDR3: CASSQRVGPGLAGQLESTDTQYF
DNA: TGTGCCAGCAGCCAAAGAGTGGGGCCGGGACTAGCGGGACAACTAGAAAGCACAGATACGCAGTATTTT

size: NA
D: NA
J: TRBJ2-4
V: TRBV7-9
CDR3: CASSLDADMNIQYF
DNA: TGTGCCAGCAGCTTAGATGCGGACATGAACATTCAGTACTTC

size: few
D: NA
J: TRBJ2-2
V: TRBV18
CDR3: CASSPGQNTGELFF
DNA: TGTGCCAGCTCACCAGGACAGAACACCGGGGAGCTGTTTTTT

size: few
D: NA
J: TRBJ2-6
V: TRBV9
CDR3: CASSVSGASAGANVLTF
DNA: TGTGCCAGCAGCGTCTCAGGGGCCAGTGCTGGGGCCAACGTCCTGACTTTC

size: few
D: TRBD1
J: TRBJ1-1
V: TRBV9
CDR3: CASSVVAGGKNTEAFF
DNA: TGTGCCAGCAGCGTAGTCGCAGGGGGAAAGAACACTGAAGCTTTCTTT

size: NA
D: TRBD2
J: TRBJ2-1
V: TRBV18
CDR3: CASSPPGLAGYNEQFF
DNA: TGTGCCAGCTCACCACCGGGACTAGCGGGGTACAATGAGCAGTTCTTC

size: few
D: TRBD1
J: TRBJ2-3
V: TRBV4-2
CDR3: CASSRRQGTDTQYF
DNA: TGTGCCAGCAGCCGCCGACAGGGAACAGATACGCAGTATTTT

size: few
D: TRBD2
J: TRBJ2-1
V: TRBV7-3
CDR3: CASAFSGSSYNEQFF
DNA: TGTGCCAGCGCTTTTAGCGGGAGCTCCTACAATGAGCAGTTCTTC

size: NA
D: TRBD2
J: TRBJ2-7
V: TRBV18
CDR3: CASSPDLAGTYEQYF
DNA: TGTGCCAGCTCACCAGATCTAGCGGGAACCTACGAGCAGTACTTC

size: many
D: TRBD1
J: TRBJ2-1
V: TRBV23-1
CDR3: CASRRTGQFF
DNA: TGCGCCAGCAGGAGGACAGGGCAGTTCTTC

size: few
D: NA
J: TRBJ2-2
V: TRBV6-5
CDR3: CASSYSGANTGELFF
DNA: TGTGCCAGCAGTTACTCAGGGGCGAACACCGGGGAGCTGTTTTTT

size: few
D: NA
J: TRBJ1-2
V: TRBV7-9
CDR3: CASSLIDAGGMRGYTF
DNA: TGTGCCAGCAGCTTAATAGATGCGGGTGGCATGCGGGGCTACACCTTC

size: few
D: TRBD2
J: TRBJ2-7
V: TRBV7-8
CDR3: CASSLALAGARYEQYF
DNA: TGTGCCAGCAGCTTAGCCCTAGCGGGAGCTCGGTACGAGCAGTACTTC

size: NA
D: NA
J: TRBJ2-5
V: TRBV18
CDR3: CASSATGRGSEETQYF
DNA: TGTGCCAGCTCAGCGACCGGCAGAGGGTCGGAAGAGACCCAGTACTTC

size: NA
D: TRBD2
J: TRBJ2-7
V: TRBV27
CDR3: CASSFKGLAAGEQYF
DNA: TGTGCCAGCAGTTTTAAGGGACTAGCGGCCGGTGAGCAGTACTTC

size: NA
D: NA
J: TRBJ2-3
V: TRBV7-3
CDR3: CASSLTGTSTDTQYF
DNA: TGTGCCAGCAGCTTAACCGGGACTAGCACAGATACGCAGTATTTT

size: few
D: TRBD1
J: TRBJ1-4
V: TRBV2
CDR3: CASSEDRGVEKLFF
DNA: TGTGCCAGCAGTGAGGACAGGGGAGTGGAAAAACTGTTTTTT

size: few
D: TRBD2
J: TRBJ2-1
V: TRBV7-9
CDR3: CASSLVRDYSYNEQFF
DNA: TGTGCCAGCAGCTTAGTGCGGGACTACTCCTACAATGAGCAGTTCTTC

size: few
D: NA
J: TRBJ2-7
V: TRBV10-3
CDR3: CAISESEGLYEQYF
DNA: TGTGCCATCAGTGAGTCAGAGGGACTCTACGAGCAGTACTTC

size: few
D: NA
J: TRBJ1-5
V: TRBV7-2
CDR3: CASSLGSGRAGDQPQHF
DNA: TGTGCCAGCAGCTTAGGAAGTGGTCGGGCGGGCGATCAGCCCCAGCATTTT

size: few
D: TRBD1
J: TRBJ1-1
V: TRBV7-2
CDR3: CASSSDRVNTEAFF
DNA: TGTGCCAGCAGCTCAGACAGGGTGAACACTGAAGCTTTCTTT

size: NA
D: TRBD1
J: TRBJ2-1
V: TRBV7-9
CDR3: CASSDILDRSYNEQFF
DNA: TGTGCCAGCAGCGATATCCTGGACAGGTCCTACAATGAGCAGTTCTTC

size: NA
D: TRBD2
J: TRBJ2-3
V: TRBV7-2
CDR3: CASSTGTSGSLPDTQYF
DNA: TGTGCCAGCAGCACCGGGACTAGCGGGAGCCTCCCAGATACGCAGTATTTT

size: NA
D: TRBD1
J: TRBJ2-7
V: TRBV30
CDR3: CARNRGNEQYF
DNA: TGTGCCCGGAACAGGGGTAACGAGCAGTACTTC

size: few
D: TRBD1
J: TRBJ2-5
V: TRBV27
CDR3: CASRARSTGGWYQETQYF
DNA: TGTGCCAGCAGGGCCCGATCAACAGGGGGCTGGTACCAAGAGACCCAGTACTTC

size: few
D: NA
J: TRBJ2-1
V: TRBV15
CDR3: CATSRDRGEQFF
DNA: TGTGCCACCAGCAGAGATCGGGGTGAGCAGTTCTTC

size: NA
D: TRBD1
J: TRBJ2-3
V: TRBV9
CDR3: CASSGRDRGLIFGTDTQYF
DNA: TGTGCCAGCAGCGGACGGGACAGGGGGCTGATCTTTGGCACAGATACGCAGTATTTT

size: few
D: TRBD2
J: TRBJ2-3
V: TRBV30
CDR3: CAWSGLADFTDTQYF
DNA: TGTGCCTGGAGTGGACTAGCGGATTTCACAGATACGCAGTATTTT

size: NA
D: TRBD2
J: TRBJ2-1
V: TRBV7-9
CDR3: CASLLAGGYNEQFF
DNA: TGTGCCAGCCTACTAGCGGGAGGCTACAATGAGCAGTTCTTC

size: NA
D: NA
J: TRBJ2-6
V: TRBV29-1
CDR3: CSATSLGLYSGANVLTF
DNA: TGCAGCGCTACATCACTGGGACTGTACTCTGGGGCCAACGTCCTGACTTTC

size: NA
D: TRBD2
J: TRBJ2-1
V: TRBV18
CDR3: CASSPLSSGRGNEQFF
DNA: TGTGCCAGCTCACCACTTTCTAGCGGGAGGGGGAATGAGCAGTTCTTC

size: NA
D: TRBD1
J: TRBJ1-1
V: TRBV7-3
CDR3: CASSLTGTGQTEAFF
DNA: TGTGCCAGCAGCTTAACCGGGACAGGGCAGACTGAAGCTTTCTTT

size: few
D: NA
J: TRBJ2-7
V: TRBV30
CDR3: CACARWYRRAYEQYF
DNA: TGTGCCTGTGCAAGGTGGTACAGGAGAGCCTACGAGCAGTACTTC

size: few
D: NA
J: TRBJ2-3
V: TRBV11-2
CDR3: CASSLRGFGTDTQYF
DNA: TGTGCCAGCAGCTTAAGGGGGTTTGGCACAGATACGCAGTATTTT

size: few
D: NA
J: TRBJ2-5
V: TRBV5-6
CDR3: CASSEWTKQETQYF
DNA: TGTGCCAGCAGCGAGTGGACTAAACAAGAGACCCAGTACTTC

size: NA
D: TRBD1
J: TRBJ2-7
V: TRBV13
CDR3: CASSLGGTGSYEQYF
DNA: TGTGCCAGCAGCTTAGGCGGGACAGGTTCCTACGAGCAGTACTTC

size: few
D: TRBD1
J: TRBJ2-5
V: TRBV9
CDR3: CASSGGTGGAGETQYF
DNA: TGTGCCAGCAGCGGCGGGACAGGGGGCGCGGGGGAGACCCAGTACTTC

size: NA
D: NA
J: TRBJ1-5
V: TRBV5-6
CDR3: CASSLAGDGNQPQHF
DNA: TGTGCCAGCAGCTTGGCAGGGGACGGCAATCAGCCCCAGCATTTT